This T cell receptor (beta chain) comes out of a study of OX40 agonist ivuxolimab in advanced cancers. Overall study: Patients received ivuxolimab, an intravenous treatment, every 2 weeks at 0.01 to 10 mg/kg. Partial responses, seen in three patients, involved one hepatocellular carcinoma and two cutaneous melanomas.

If patients had autoimmune disease history or systemic immunosuppression, they were excluded. Sequencing was performed with immunoSEQ multiplex PCR; in TCRdb, only in-frame clones are kept and a portion is missing. In the table there are about 35,000 clones, approximately 90% of which are singletons. The germline V and J ends were trimmed by 3 bases and 8 bases, with 6 bases remaining between them. Germline V lookup: CDR1 SEHNR, CDR2 FQNEAQ (reference sequence). CDR3 size: 11 residues. V and J are TRBV7-9 and TRBJ2-3; unclear D gene. The clonotype originates from an adult with an advanced solid tumor such as melanoma, head and neck, liver or kidney cancer. This specimen was CD4+ or CD8+ T cells sorted from blood, taken in a trial of the OX40 agonist ivuxolimab. The CDR3 coding sequence is TGTGCCAGCAGCTTCTTGGGTACGCAGTATTTT. Translation gives CASSFLGTQYF.